Each of the 22 T cell receptor beta chains below was sequenced from the same sample in a study of blood T cell repertoires in COVID-19. Some clones are missing from TCRdb's copy, which holds only in-frame ones; the method was immunoSEQ multiplex PCR. The sample holds under 45,000 clones; around 80% are singletons and the top ten take 40% to 55%. Source material: peripheral blood. These receptors originate from a human donor in a cohort sampled during active COVID-19.

This clone was seen only a few times. The rearrangement uses TRBV6-5 and TRBJ1-2, with D perhaps TRBD1 (5 bases). The CDR3 has 15 amino acids. The V end lost 0 bases, the J end lost 4 bases, and 12 bases lay between the germline ends. From germline, CDR1 is MNHEY and CDR2 SVGAGI. The CDR3 nucleotides read TGTGCCAGCAGTTACTCGTTCAGGGAGGGCTATGGCTACACCTTC. This encodes CASSYSFREGYGYTF.

The chain is built from TRBV4-1 and TRBJ2-3; D may be TRBD1 (7 bases). The CDR3 loop spans 15 amino acids. CDR1 and CDR2 from the germline V gene are MGHRA and YSYEKL. V gave up 4 bases and J gave up 4 bases, with 15 bases separating them. CDR3 DNA sequence: TGCGCCAGCAGCCTCCAGGGGGGCGCAGCAGATACGCAGTATTTT. Residues: CASSLQGGAADTQYF.

CDR3 coding DNA: TGTGCCAGCACCCAGGGGTGGGGTCAGCCCCAGCATTTT. Protein product: CASTQGWGQPQHF. The V gene is TRBV2, the J gene TRBJ1-5; maybe TRBD1 (6 bases). The CDR3 runs 13 residues. The germline V gene has CDR1 SNHLY and CDR2 FYNNEI. V was shortened by 7 bases and J by 6 bases, with 13 bases between the two germline ends.

The genes are TRBV30 and TRBJ2-6; perhaps TRBD2 as D (7 bases). The CDR3 totals 17 residues. Germline lookup yields CDR1 GTSNPN and CDR2 SVGIG (reference sequence). V gave up 5 bases and J gave up 3 bases, with 20 bases separating them. For the CDR3, the DNA is TGTGCCTGGGGCAAGGAGGGGGGGGGTGTTGGGGCCAACGTCCTGACTTTC. Translation gives CAWGKEGGGVGANVLTF. Full variable domain (remainder filled in from reference TRBV30 and TRBJ2-6): SQTIHQWPATLVQPVGSPLSLECTVEGTSNPNLYWYRQAAGRGLQLLFYSVGIGQISSEVPQNLSASRPQDRQFILSSKKLLLSDSGFYLCAWGKEGGGVGANVLTFGAGSRLTVL.

This chain connects TRBV19 to TRBJ1-2; 7 bases are shared with TRBD1. With V trimmed by 4 bases and J by 4 bases, 3 bases remained unmatched. The V gene's germline CDR1 is LNHDA and CDR2 SQIVND (reference sequence). The CDR3 has 13 residues. CDR3 loop: CASSTTGFYGYTF. The CDR3 DNA reads as TGTGCCAGTAGTACGACAGGGTTCTATGGCTACACCTTC.

The DNA for the CDR3 is TGTGCCAGCAGCCAAGGATATAGGGGAAACACTGAAGCTTTCTTT. The encoded protein is CASSQGYRGNTEAFF. This chain joins TRBV4-2 and TRBJ1-1, with D possibly being TRBD1 (5 bases). The CDR3 runs to 15 residues. Per germline, CDR1 LGHNA and CDR2 YNFKEQ. Between the trimmed V and J ends, which lost 1 base and 2 bases, there was a span of 11 bases.

The chain recombines TRBV9 with TRBJ1-2, with TRBD1 matching 10 bases. The CDR3 is 14 residues long. The ends lost 2 bases at V and 8 bases at J; junction bases unmatched: 6. The germline V gene has CDR1 SGDLS and CDR2 YYNGEE. CDR3 region: CASSVADRGRGYTF. As DNA, the CDR3 is TGTGCCAGCAGCGTGGCCGACAGGGGGCGAGGCTACACCTTC.

The chain links TRBV27 to TRBJ1-4, with 7 bases that match TRBD1. In germline, CDR1 is MNHEY, CDR2 SMNVEV (reference sequence). This CDR3 contains 13 residues. After removal of 8 bases from V and 8 bases from J, the junction contained 8 bases not matched to a gene. This CDR3 reads CASGLLDREKLFF. The CDR3 bases are TGTGCCAGCGGACTATTGGACAGGGAAAAACTGTTTTTT.

The J gene is TRBJ2-3, the V gene TRBV5-1; D might be TRBD2 (7 bases). This CDR3 is built from 15 residues. Germline CDR1 SGHRS, CDR2 YFSETQ. Deletions cut 5 bases from V and 1 base from J, with 14 bases between. In nucleotides, the CDR3 is TGCGCCAGCAGATCGGGGGGCGCGGGCACAGATACGCAGTATTTT. Its protein product is CASRSGGAGTDTQYF.

The chain combines TRBV5-4 with TRBJ1-3, with 11 nucleotides matching TRBD1. Germline assignment: CDR1 SGHNT and CDR2 YYREEE (reference sequence). The CDR3 contains 19 residues. After removal of 4 bases from V and 0 bases from J, the junction contained 12 bases not matched to a gene. CDR3 sequence: CASSPGQGAGVSSGNTIYF. DNA of the CDR3: TGTGCCAGCAGCCCAGGACAGGGGGCCGGGGTAAGCTCTGGAAACACCATATATTTT. Complete variable domain (other parts from reference TRBV5-4 and TRBJ1-3): ETGVTQSPTHLIKTRGQQVTLRCSSQSGHNTVSWYQQALGQGPQFIFQYYREEENGRGNFPPRFSGLQFPNYSSELNVNALELDDSALYLCASSPGQGAGVSSGNTIYFGEGSWLTVV.

This chain links TRBV16 with TRBJ1-1; D is ambiguous. Germline lookup yields CDR1 KGHSY and CDR2 FQNENV. This CDR3 is 15 amino acids long. V was pared by 2 bases and J by 1 base, with 11 bases between. CDR3 protein: CASSQRTVGNTEAFF. CDR3 DNA: TGTGCCAGCAGCCAACGAACAGTGGGGAACACTGAAGCTTTCTTT.

This clone was recorded once. This sequence joins TRBV11-2 and TRBJ2-6; 8 nucleotides match TRBD1. Germline CDR1 is SGHAT and CDR2 is FQNNGV. The length of the CDR3 is 18 residues. The trim removed 5 bases at V and 0 bases at J, leaving 9 bases unmatched. The CDR3 spells CASSPMQGATSGANVLTF. CDR3 bases: TGTGCCAGCAGCCCGATGCAGGGGGCCACCTCTGGGGCCAACGTCCTGACTTTC.

The chain has TRBV7-2 and TRBJ1-2; no clear D gene. The length of the CDR3 is 15 residues. V gave up 1 base and J gave up 5 bases, with 14 bases separating them. The germline CDR1 and CDR2 sequences are SGHTA and FQGNSA. DNA of the CDR3: TGTGCCAGCAGCTTAGAGGGTCGAGCGGCATATGGCTACACCTTC. Protein sequence: CASSLEGRAAYGYTF.

This chain connects TRBV7-2 to TRBJ1-1; the D gene is possibly TRBD1 (5 bases). Trimming cost V 3 bases and J 2 bases, with 13 bases left between them. The CDR3 runs 15 residues. Germline loops: CDR1 SGHTA, CDR2 FQGNSA. Here the CDR3 reads CASSFNKQANTEAFF. DNA for the CDR3: TGTGCCAGCAGCTTTAACAAACAGGCAAACACTGAAGCTTTCTTT.

In this sample, this clone turned up once. The V and J genes are TRBV18 and TRBJ2-6; 9 bases map to TRBD1. The germline V gene has CDR1 KGHSH and CDR2 LQKENI. After removal of 6 bases from V and 4 bases from J, the junction contained 13 bases not matched to a gene. This CDR3 is 18 amino acids long. The CDR3: CASSGTRDRVQGANVLTF. CDR3 nucleotide sequence: TGTGCCAGCTCTGGTACCCGGGACAGGGTGCAGGGGGCCAACGTCCTGACTTTC.

The chain employs TRBV4-2 and TRBJ2-4, with 10 bases that match TRBD2. V lost 3 bases to trimming and J lost 6 bases; unmatched junction nucleotides: 11. CDR1 and CDR2 (germline): LGHNA, YNFKEQ. The length of the CDR3 is 17 residues. CDR3 bases: TGTGCCAGCAGCCAGTCCGCTAGCGGGGGCGGGGGAAACATTCAGTACTTC. Translation gives CASSQSASGGGGNIQYF.

The genes are TRBV4-1 and TRBJ2-3; D is uncertain. Trimming took off 1 base at V and 2 bases at J, with 7 bases between the two ends. Germline values: CDR1 MGHRA, CDR2 YSYEKL. The CDR3 sequence is 14 residues long. In DNA form, the CDR3 reads TGCGCCAGCAGCCAAGTAGGAGTCACAGATACGCAGTATTTT. Protein product: CASSQVGVTDTQYF.

This rearrangement joins TRBV4-1 to TRBJ2-6, with D possibly TRBD2 on 5 matching bases. Germline V gene sequence: CDR1 MGHRA, CDR2 YSYEKL. The CDR3 length is 15 residues. Trimming shortened V by 4 bases and J by 2 bases, and 9 bases separated the two germline ends. The chain's CDR3 is CASSLPGAGANVLTF. CDR3 nucleotides: TGCGCCAGCAGCCTTCCCGGGGCTGGGGCCAACGTCCTGACTTTC.

Written as DNA, the CDR3 is TGCGCCAGCAGCCAAGACAGGGTCTTCACCGGGGAGCTGTTTTTT. Protein: CASSQDRVFTGELFF. The chain carries TRBV4-1 and TRBJ2-2; possibly TRBD1 for D (5 bases). V was cut by 0 bases and J by 4 bases, with 9 bases left in between. The germline V gene has CDR1 MGHRA and CDR2 YSYEKL. The CDR3 loop spans 15 amino acids.

This clone was picked up one time. The gene calls are TRBV18 and TRBJ1-1, with no clear D. Between the trimmed V and J ends, which lost 2 bases and 2 bases, there was a span of 6 bases. The CDR3 runs to 13 residues. Germline CDR1 reads KGHSH; CDR2 reads LQKENI. The chain's CDR3 is CASSPSVNTEAFF. DNA for the CDR3: TGTGCCAGCTCACCATCAGTTAACACTGAAGCTTTCTTT.

This clone has a single count. CDR3 sequence: CASSSPSYTGELFF. The CDR3 region has the DNA TGCGCCAGCAGCTCTCCTTCGTACACCGGGGAGCTGTTTTTT. The chain is built from TRBV5-1 and TRBJ2-2; D is uncertain. The V end was cut by 3 bases, the J end by 3 bases, with 9 bases between. CDR3 size: 14 residues. CDR1 SGHRS and CDR2 YFSETQ come from the germline V gene.

The count of this clone is one. The chain has TRBV2 and TRBJ1-1, with TRBD1 matching over 10 bases. CDR1 and CDR2 (germline): SNHLY, FYNNEI. The ends lost 5 bases at V and 3 bases at J; junction bases unmatched: 3. This CDR3 comprises 14 residues. CDR3 sequence: CASSWTGGYTEAFF. For the CDR3, the DNA is TGTGCCAGCAGTTGGACAGGGGGGTACACTGAAGCTTTCTTT.